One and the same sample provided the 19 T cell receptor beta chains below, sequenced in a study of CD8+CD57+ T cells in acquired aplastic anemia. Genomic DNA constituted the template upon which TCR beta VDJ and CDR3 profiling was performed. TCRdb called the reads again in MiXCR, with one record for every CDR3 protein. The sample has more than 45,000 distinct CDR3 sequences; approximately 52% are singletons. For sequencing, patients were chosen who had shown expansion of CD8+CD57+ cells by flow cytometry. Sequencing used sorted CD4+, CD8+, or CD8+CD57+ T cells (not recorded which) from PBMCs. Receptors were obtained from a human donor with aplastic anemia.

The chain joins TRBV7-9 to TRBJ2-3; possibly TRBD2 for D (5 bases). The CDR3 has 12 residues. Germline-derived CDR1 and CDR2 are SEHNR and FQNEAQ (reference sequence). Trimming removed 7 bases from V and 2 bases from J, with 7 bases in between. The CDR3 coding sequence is TGTGCCAGCAACCGGGACACAGATACGCAGTATTTT. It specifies CASNRDTDTQYF. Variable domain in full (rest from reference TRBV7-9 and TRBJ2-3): DTGVSQNPRHKITKRGQNVTFRCDPISEHNRLYWYRQTLGQGPEFLTYFQNEAQLEKSRLLSDRFSAERPKGSFSTLEIQRTEQGDSAMYLCASNRDTDTQYFGPGTRLTVL.

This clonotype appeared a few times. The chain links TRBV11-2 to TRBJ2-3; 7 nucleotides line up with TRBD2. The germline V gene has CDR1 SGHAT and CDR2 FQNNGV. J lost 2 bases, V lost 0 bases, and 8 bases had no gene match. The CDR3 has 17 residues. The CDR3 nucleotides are TGTGCCAGCAGCTTAGATATGGGGGGGGAGGACACAGATACGCAGTATTTT. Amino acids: CASSLDMGGEDTDTQYF.

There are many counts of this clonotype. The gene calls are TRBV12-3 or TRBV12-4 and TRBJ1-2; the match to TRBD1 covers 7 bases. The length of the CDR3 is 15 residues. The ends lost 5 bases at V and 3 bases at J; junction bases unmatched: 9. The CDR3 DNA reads TGTGCCAGCAGTCCCCAGGGGGGTACATACTATGGCTACACCTTC. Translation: CASSPQGGTYYGYTF.

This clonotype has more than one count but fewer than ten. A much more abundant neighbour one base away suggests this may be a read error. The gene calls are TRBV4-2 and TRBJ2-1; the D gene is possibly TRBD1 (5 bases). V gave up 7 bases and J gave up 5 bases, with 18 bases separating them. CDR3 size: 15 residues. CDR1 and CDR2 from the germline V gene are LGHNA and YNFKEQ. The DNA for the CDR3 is TGTGCCAGCACTGGGGCGTCGATGACAAACAATGAGCAGTTCTTC. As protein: CASTGASMTNNEQFF.

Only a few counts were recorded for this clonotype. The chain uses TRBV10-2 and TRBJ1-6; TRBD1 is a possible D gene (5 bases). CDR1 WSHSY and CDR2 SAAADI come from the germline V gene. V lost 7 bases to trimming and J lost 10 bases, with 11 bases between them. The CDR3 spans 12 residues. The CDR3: CASTRGDSPLHF. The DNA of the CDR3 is TGCGCCAGCACACGGGGGGACTCACCCCTCCACTTT.

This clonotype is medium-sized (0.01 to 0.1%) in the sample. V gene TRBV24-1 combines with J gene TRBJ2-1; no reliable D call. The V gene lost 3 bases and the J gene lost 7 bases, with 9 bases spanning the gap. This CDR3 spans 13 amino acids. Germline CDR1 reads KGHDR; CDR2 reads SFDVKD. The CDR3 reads CATSDRGSNEQFF. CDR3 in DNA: TGTGCCACCAGTGATCGAGGCTCAAATGAGCAGTTCTTC.

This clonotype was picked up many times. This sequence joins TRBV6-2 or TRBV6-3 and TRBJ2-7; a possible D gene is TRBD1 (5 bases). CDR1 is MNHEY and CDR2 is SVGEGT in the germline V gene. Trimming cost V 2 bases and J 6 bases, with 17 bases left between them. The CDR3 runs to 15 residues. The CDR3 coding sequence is TGTGCCAGCAGTTACGAGGCTCCCCAGCAGGGCGAGCAGTACTTC. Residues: CASSYEAPQQGEQYF.

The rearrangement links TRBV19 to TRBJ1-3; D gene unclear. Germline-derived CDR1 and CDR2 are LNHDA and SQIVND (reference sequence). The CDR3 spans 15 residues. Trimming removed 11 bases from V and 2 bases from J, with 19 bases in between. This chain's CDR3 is CAGTGSGGTGNTIYF. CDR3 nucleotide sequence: TGTGCCGGTACTGGATCGGGAGGGACTGGAAACACCATATATTTT.

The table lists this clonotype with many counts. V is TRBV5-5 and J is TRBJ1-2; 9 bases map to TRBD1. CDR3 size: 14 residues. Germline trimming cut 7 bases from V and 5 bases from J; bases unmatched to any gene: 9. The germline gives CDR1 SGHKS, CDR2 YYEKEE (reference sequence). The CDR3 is CASSRWTGDYGYTF. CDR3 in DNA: TGTGCCAGCTCCCGATGGACAGGGGATTATGGCTACACCTTC.

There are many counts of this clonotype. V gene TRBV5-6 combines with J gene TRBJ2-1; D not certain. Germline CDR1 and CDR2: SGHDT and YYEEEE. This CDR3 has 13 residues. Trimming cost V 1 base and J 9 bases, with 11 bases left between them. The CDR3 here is CASSLNNLGEQFF. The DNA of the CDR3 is TGTGCCAGCAGCTTGAATAATCTAGGTGAGCAGTTCTTC.

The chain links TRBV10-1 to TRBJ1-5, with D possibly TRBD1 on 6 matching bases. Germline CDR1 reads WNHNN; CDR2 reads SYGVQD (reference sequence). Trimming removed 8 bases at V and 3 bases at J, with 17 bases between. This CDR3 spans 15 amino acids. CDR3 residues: CASPIRTGNNQPQHF. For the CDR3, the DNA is TGCGCCAGCCCGATCCGTACAGGGAACAATCAGCCCCAGCATTTT.

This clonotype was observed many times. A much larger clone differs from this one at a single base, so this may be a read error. CDR3 sequence reads: CSATIDLWGTDTRYF. CDR3 bases: TGCAGCGCGACGATAGATTTGTGGGGCACAGATACGCGGTATTTT. The rearrangement joins TRBV29-1 to TRBJ2-3, with D possibly matching TRBD1 (5 bases). Germline CDR1 SQVTM, CDR2 ANQGSEA. There are 15 residues in the CDR3.

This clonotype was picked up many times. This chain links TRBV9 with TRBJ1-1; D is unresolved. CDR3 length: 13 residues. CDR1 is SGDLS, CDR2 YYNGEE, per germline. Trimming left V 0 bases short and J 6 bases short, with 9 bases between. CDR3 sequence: CASSVVSYSEAFF. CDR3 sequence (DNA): TGTGCCAGCAGCGTAGTATCATATTCTGAAGCTTTCTTT.

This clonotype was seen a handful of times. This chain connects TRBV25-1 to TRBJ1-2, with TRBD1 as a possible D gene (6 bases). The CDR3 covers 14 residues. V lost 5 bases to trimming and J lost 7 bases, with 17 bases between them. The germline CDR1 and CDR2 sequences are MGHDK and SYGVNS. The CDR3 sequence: CASSPQGEGVGYTF. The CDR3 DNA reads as TGTGCCAGCAGTCCACAAGGGGAGGGGGTTGGCTACACCTTC.

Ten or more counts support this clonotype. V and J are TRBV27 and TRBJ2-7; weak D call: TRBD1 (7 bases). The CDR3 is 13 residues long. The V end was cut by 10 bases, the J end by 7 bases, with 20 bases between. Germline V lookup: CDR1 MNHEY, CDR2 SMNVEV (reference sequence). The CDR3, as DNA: TGTGCCACGGCCTCTCGGAGGGGGCGGGAGCAGTACTTC. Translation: CATASRRGREQYF.

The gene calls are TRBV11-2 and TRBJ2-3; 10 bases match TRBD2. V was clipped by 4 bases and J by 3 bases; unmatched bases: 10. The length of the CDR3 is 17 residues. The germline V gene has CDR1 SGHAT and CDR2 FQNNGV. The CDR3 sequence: CASSYYSGGAGTDTQYF. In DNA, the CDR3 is TGTGCCAGCAGCTATTACAGCGGGGGGGCAGGTACAGATACGCAGTATTTT.

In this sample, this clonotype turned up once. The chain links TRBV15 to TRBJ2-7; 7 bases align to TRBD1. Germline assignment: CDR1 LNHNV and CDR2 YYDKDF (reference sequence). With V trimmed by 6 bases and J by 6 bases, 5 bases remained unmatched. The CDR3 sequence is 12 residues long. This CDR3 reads CATRRQGGEQYF. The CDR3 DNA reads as TGTGCCACCAGAAGACAGGGCGGCGAGCAGTACTTC. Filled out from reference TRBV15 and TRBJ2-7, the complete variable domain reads DAMVIQNPRYQVTQFGKPVTLSCSQTLNHNVMYWYQQKSSQAPKLLFHYYDKDFNNEADTPDNFQSRRPNTSFCFLDIRSPGLGDTAMYLCATRRQGGEQYFGPGTRLTVT.

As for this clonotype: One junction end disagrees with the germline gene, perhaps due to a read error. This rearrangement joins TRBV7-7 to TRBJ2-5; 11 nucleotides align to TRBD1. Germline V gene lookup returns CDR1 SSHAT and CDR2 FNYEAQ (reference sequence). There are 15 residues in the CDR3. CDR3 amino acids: CASSFGTGGAETQYF. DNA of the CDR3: TGTGCTAGCAGCTTCGGGACAGGGGGAGCGGAGACCCAGTACTTC. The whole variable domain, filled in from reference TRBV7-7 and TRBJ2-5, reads GAGVSQSPRYKVTKRGQDVTLRCDPISSHATLYWYQQALGQGPEFLTYFNYEAQPDKSGLPSDRFSAERPEGSISTLTIQRTEQRDSAMYRCASSFGTGGAETQYFGPGTRLLVL.

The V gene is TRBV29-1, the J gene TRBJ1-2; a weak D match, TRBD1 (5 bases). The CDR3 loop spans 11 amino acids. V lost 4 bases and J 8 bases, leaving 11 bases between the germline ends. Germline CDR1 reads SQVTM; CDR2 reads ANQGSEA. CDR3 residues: CSVGIGGGYTF. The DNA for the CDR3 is TGCAGCGTTGGAATCGGGGGGGGCTACACCTTC.